This T cell receptor beta chain was identified during a study of regulatory T cells in long-lasting Graves disease. Background on the study: Antithyroid drug exposure in newly diagnosed Graves' patients had lasted under 3 months.

The junction had 7 bases not matched to a gene; V was cut back by 6 bases and J by 4 bases. Germline V lookup: CDR1 MDHEN, CDR2 SYDVKM. The CDR3 loop spans 15 amino acids. This clonotype was recorded many times. Relying on iRepertoire HTBI primers and Arm-PCR of CDR3 regions, the team built TCR beta libraries. In TCRdb, the multiplex PCR reads were re-called with MiXCR into one record per CDR3 protein. The sample holds some 450,000 distinct CDR3 sequences; about a sixth are singletons and the top ten take over 8.5%. This sample's time point: newly diagnosed GD, antithyroid drugs for less than 3 months. The TCR library was made from RNA that had been extracted from PBMCs in TRIzol. From an endocrinology department in Xi'an, China, came the patients. These sequences were also reported in another study, on T cells in Graves' hyperthyroidism and ophthalmopathy. Per that paper: A set of HTBI primers served as the primers for a first-round RT-PCR of the TCR CDR3.

V and J are TRBV28 and TRBJ2-3, with TRBD2 matching over 10 bases. The material sequenced was peripheral blood mononuclear cells (PBMCs), taken at new diagnosis, from a patient treated with antithyroid drugs. The TCR comes from a woman aged 25 to 39 with Graves disease. The CDR3 here is CASRPGTSDADTQYF. CDR3 bases: TGTGCCAGCAGACCCGGGACTAGCGATGCAGATACGCAGTATTTT.